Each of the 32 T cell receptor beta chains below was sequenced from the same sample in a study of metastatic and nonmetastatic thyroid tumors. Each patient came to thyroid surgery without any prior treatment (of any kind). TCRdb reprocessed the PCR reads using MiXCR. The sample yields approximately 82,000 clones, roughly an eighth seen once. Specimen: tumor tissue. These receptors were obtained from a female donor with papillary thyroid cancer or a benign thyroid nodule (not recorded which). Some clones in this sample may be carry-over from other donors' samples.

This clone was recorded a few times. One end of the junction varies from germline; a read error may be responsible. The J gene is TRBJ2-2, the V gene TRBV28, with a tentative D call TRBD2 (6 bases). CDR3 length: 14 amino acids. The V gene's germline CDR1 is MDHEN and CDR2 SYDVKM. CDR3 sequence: CAISPSSASGELFF. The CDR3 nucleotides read TGTGCCATCAGTCCCTCTAGCGCAAGCGGGGAGCTGTTTTTT.

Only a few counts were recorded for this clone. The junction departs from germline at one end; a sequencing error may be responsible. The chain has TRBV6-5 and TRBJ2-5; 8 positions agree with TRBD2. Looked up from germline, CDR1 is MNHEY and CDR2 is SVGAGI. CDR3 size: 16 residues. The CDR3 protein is CASSYSGGAAQDTQYF. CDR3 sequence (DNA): TGTGCCAGCAGTTACTCCGGGGGGGCTGCACAAGATACCCAGTACTTC.

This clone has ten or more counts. In nucleotides, the CDR3 is TGTGCCAGCAGCCGCCCGACAGTCGCCGAGCAGTACTTC. Translation: CASSRPTVAEQYF. The gene calls are TRBV6-1 and TRBJ2-7; D perhaps matches TRBD1 (5 bases). V lost 6 bases and J 6 bases, leaving 15 bases between the germline ends. CDR3 length equals 13 residues. The germline V gene encodes CDR1 MNHNS and CDR2 SASEGT.

CDR3 nucleotide sequence: TGTGCCAGCAGCTTAGATGAGGGCAGGGTCAATGAGCAGTTCTTC. Translation gives CASSLDEGRVNEQFF. This chain connects TRBV11-2 to TRBJ2-1; D tentatively fits TRBD1 or TRBD2 (5 bases each). V was clipped by 0 bases and J by 6 bases, with 12 bases between them. The CDR3 is 15 residues long. Germline CDR1 and CDR2: SGHAT and FQNNGV.

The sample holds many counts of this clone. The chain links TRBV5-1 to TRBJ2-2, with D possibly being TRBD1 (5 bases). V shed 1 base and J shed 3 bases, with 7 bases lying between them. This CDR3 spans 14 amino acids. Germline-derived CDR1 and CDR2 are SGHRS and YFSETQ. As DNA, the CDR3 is TGCGCCAGCAGCTTGTTACAGGACACCGGGGAGCTGTTTTTT. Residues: CASSLLQDTGELFF.

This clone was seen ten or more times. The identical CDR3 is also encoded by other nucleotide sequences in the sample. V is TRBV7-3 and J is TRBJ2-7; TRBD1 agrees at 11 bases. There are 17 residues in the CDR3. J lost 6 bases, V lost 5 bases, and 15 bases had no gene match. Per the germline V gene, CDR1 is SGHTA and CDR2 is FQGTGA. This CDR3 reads CASSPDALTGTGGEQYF. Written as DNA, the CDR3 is TGTGCCAGCAGCCCAGATGCCTTAACCGGGACAGGGGGCGAGCAGTACTTC.

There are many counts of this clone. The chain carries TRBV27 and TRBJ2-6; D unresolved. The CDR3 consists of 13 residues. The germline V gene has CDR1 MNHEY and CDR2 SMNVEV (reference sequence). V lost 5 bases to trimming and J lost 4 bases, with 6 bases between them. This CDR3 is CASSPPGANVLTF. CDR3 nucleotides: TGTGCCAGCAGTCCTCCGGGGGCCAACGTCCTGACTTTC.

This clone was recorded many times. This CDR3 reads CASSFFGGLLGSGANVLTF. In nucleotides, the CDR3 is TGCGCCAGCAGCTTTTTTGGGGGCCTTTTGGGTTCTGGGGCCAACGTCCTGACTTTC. The V and J genes are TRBV5-1 and TRBJ2-6; maybe TRBD1 (6 bases). Trimming took 2 bases from V and 1 from J, leaving 19 bases between them. CDR1 is SGHRS and CDR2 is YFSETQ in the germline V gene. The CDR3 spans 19 residues. Full variable domain (outside the CDR3, taken from reference TRBV5-1 and TRBJ2-6): KAGVTQTPRYLIKTRGQQVTLSCSPISGHRSVSWYQQTPGQGLQFLFEYFSETQRNKGNFPGRFSGRQFSNSRSEMNVSTLELGDSALYLCASSFFGGLLGSGANVLTFGAGSRLTVL.

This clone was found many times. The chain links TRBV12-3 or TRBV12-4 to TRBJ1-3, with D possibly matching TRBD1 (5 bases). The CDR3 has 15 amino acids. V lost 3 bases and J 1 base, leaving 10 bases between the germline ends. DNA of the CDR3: TGTGCCAGCAGTTTGATGGGACTTTCTGGAAACACCATATATTTT. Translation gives CASSLMGLSGNTIYF.

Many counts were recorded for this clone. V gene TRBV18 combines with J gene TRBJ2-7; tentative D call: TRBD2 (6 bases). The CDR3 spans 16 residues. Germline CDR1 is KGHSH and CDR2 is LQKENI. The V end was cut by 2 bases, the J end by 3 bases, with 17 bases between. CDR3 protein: CASSPAGGTGYYEQYF. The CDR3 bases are TGTGCCAGCTCACCAGCGGGCGGGACCGGATACTACGAGCAGTACTTC.

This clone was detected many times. CDR3 region: CASSREGRADTQYF. CDR3 bases: TGCGCCAGCAGCCGTGAAGGGCGGGCAGATACGCAGTATTTT. V usage is TRBV5-1 and J usage is TRBJ2-3; perhaps TRBD2 as D (5 bases). This CDR3 spans 14 amino acids. V lost 4 bases and J lost 4, with 13 bases in between. Germline V gene lookup returns CDR1 SGHRS and CDR2 YFSETQ.

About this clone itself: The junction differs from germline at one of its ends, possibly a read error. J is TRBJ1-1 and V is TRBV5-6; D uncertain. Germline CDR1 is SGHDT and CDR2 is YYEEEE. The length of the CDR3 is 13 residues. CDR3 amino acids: CAISFRRYTEAFF. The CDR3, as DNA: TGTGCCATCAGCTTTAGGCGGTACACTGAAGCTTTCTTT. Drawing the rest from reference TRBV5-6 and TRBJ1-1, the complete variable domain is DAGVTQSPTHLIKTRGQQVTLRCSPKSGHDTVSWYQQALGQGPQFIFQYYEEEERQRGNFPDRFSGHQFPNYSSELNVNALLLGDSALYLCAISFRRYTEAFFGQGTRLTVV.

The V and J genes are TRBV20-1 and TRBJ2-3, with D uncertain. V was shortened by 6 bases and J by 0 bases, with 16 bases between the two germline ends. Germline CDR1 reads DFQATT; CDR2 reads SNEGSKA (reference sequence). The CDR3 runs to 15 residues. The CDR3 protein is CSAPIYWESTDTQYF. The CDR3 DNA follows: TGCAGTGCCCCAATCTACTGGGAAAGCACAGATACGCAGTATTTT.

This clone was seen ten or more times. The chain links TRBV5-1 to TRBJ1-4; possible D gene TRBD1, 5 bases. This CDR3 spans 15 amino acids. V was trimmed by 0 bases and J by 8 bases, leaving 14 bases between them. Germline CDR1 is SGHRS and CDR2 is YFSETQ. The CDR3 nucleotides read TGCGCCAGCAGCTTGGCCGAAGGGGCCCGGGAAAAACTGTTTTTT. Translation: CASSLAEGAREKLFF.

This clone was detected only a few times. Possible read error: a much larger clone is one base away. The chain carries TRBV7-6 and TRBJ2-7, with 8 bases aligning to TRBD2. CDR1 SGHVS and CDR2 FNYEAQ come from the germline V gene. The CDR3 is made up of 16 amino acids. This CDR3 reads CTSSSSGGFGSYEQYF. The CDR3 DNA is TGTACCAGCAGCTCATCGGGGGGGTTTGGGTCCTACGAGCAGTACTTC.

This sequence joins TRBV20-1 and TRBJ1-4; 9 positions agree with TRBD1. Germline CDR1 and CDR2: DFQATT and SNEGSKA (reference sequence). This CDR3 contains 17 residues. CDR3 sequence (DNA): TGCAGCGCCCGGCGCCCGACAGGGGGAGGAACTAATGAAAAACTGTTTTTT. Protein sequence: CSARRPTGGGTNEKLFF.

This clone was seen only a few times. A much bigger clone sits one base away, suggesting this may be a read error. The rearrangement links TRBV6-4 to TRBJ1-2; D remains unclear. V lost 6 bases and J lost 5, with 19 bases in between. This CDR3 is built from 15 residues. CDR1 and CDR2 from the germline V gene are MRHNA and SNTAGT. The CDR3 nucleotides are TGTGCCAGCAGGAGTGAGTCCCTAGAAGGGTATGGCTACACCTTC. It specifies CASRSESLEGYGYTF.

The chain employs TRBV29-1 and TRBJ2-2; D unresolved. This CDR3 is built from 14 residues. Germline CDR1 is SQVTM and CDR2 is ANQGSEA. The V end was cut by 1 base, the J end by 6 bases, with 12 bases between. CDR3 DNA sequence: TGCAGCGTTGAAGTTACAAAACCCTCCGGGGAGCTGTTTTTT. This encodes CSVEVTKPSGELFF.

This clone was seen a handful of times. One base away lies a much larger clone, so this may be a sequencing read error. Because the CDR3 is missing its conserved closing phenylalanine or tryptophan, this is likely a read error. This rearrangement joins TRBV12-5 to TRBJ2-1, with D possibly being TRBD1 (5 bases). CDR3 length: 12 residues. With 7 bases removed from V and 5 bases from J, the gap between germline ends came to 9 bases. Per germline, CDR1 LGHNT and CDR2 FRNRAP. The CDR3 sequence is CASAPDNNEQFL. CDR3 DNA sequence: TGTGCTAGTGCCCCGGACAACAATGAGCAGTTCCTC.

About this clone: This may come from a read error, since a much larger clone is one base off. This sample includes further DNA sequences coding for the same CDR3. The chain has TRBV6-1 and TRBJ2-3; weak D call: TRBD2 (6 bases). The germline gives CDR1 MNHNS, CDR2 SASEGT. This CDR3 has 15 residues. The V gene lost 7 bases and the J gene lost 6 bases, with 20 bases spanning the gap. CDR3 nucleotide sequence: TGTGCCAGCACCAACAAGCAGACTAGTCTGGATACGCAGTATTTT. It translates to CASTNKQTSLDTQYF.

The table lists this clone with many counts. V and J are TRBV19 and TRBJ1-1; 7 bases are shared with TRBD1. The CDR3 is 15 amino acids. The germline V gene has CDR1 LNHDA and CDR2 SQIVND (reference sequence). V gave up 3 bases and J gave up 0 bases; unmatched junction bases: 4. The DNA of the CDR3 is TGTGCCAGTAGTATCCTGGGGACAGTGAACACTGAAGCTTTCTTT. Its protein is CASSILGTVNTEAFF.

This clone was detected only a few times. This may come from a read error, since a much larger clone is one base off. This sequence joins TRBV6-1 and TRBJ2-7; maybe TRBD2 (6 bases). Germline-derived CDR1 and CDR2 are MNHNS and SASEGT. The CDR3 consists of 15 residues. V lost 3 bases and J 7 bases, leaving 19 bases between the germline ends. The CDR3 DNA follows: TGTGCCAGCAGTGAGAGACTGGCGGGATCCCAAGAGCAGTACTTC. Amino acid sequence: CASSERLAGSQEQYF.

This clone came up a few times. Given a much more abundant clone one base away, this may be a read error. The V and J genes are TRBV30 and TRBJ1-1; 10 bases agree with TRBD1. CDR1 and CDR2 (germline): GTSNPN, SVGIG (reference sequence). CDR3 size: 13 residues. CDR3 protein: CARSRDRGPGAFF. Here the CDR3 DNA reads TGTGCCCGGAGTCGTGACAGGGGGCCGGGAGCTTTCTTT.

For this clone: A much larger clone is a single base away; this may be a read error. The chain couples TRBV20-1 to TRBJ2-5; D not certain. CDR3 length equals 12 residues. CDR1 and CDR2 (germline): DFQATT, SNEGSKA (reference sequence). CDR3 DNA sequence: TGCAGTGCTAGCGGGTACCAAGAGATCCAGTACTTC. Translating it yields CSASGYQEIQYF.

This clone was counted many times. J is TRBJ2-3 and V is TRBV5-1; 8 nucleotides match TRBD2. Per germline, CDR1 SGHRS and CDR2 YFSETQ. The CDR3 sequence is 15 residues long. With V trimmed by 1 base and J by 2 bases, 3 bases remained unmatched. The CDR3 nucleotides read TGCGCCAGCAGCTTGACGGGAGGGCTCACAGATACGCAGTATTTT. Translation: CASSLTGGLTDTQYF. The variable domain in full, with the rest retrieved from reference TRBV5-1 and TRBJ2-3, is KAGVTQTPRYLIKTRGQQVTLSCSPISGHRSVSWYQQTPGQGLQFLFEYFSETQRNKGNFPGRFSGRQFSNSRSEMNVSTLELGDSALYLCASSLTGGLTDTQYFGPGTRLTVL.

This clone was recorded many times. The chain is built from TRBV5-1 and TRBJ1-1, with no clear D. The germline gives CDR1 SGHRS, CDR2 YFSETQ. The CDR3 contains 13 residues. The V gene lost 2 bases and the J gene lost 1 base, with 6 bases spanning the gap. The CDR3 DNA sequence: TGCGCCAGCAGCTTCACAGCGAACACTGAAGCTTTCTTT. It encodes CASSFTANTEAFF. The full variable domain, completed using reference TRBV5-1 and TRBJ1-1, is KAGVTQTPRYLIKTRGQQVTLSCSPISGHRSVSWYQQTPGQGLQFLFEYFSETQRNKGNFPGRFSGRQFSNSRSEMNVSTLELGDSALYLCASSFTANTEAFFGQGTRLTVV.

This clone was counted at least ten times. Here the CDR3 DNA reads TGTGCCAGTAAGGTCACAGATACGCAGTATTTT. As protein: CASKVTDTQYF. This rearrangement joins TRBV19 to TRBJ2-3, with unresolved D. Trimming stripped 7 bases from V and 2 bases from J, with 4 bases between. CDR1 and CDR2 (germline): LNHDA, SQIVND (reference sequence). CDR3 length: 11 amino acids. The full variable domain, with the rest looked up from reference TRBV19 and TRBJ2-3, is DGGITQSPKYLFRKEGQNVTLSCEQNLNHDAMYWYRQDPGQGLRLIYYSQIVNDFQKGDIAEGYSVSREKKESFPLTVTSAQKNPTAFYLCASKVTDTQYFGPGTRLTVL.

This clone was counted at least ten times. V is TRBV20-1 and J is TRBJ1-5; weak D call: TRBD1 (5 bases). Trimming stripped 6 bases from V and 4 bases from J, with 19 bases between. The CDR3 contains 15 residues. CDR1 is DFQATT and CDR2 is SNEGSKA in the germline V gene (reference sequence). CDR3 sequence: CSASTGDLSNQPQHF. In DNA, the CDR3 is TGCAGTGCATCGACGGGGGATCTTAGTAATCAGCCCCAGCATTTT.

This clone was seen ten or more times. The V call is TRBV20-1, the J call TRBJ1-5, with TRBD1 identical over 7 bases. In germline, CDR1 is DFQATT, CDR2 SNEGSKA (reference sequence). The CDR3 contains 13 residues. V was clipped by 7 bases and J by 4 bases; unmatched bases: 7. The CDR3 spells CSGQGLVNQPQHF. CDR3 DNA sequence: TGCAGTGGACAGGGACTAGTTAATCAGCCCCAGCATTTT.

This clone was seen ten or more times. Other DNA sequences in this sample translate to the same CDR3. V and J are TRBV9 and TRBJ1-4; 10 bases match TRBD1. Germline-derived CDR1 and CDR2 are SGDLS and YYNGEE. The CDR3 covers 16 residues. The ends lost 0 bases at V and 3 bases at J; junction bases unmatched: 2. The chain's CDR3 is CASSVGDRGSNEKLFF. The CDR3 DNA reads TGTGCCAGCAGCGTAGGGGACAGGGGTTCTAATGAAAAACTGTTTTTT.

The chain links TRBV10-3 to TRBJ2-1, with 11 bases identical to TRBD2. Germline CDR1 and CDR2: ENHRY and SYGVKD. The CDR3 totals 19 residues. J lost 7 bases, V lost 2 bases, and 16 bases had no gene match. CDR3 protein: CAISEGAVLAGEIDNEQFF. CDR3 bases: TGTGCCATCAGTGAGGGGGCAGTACTAGCGGGAGAAATAGATAATGAGCAGTTCTTC.

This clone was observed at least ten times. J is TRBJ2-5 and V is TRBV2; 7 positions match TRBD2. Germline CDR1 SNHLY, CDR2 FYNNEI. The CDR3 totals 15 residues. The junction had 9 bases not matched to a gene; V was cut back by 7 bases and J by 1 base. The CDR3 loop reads CASTPGRKTQETQYF. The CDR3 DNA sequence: TGTGCCAGCACCCCCGGGAGGAAGACCCAAGAGACCCAGTACTTC.